Sequencing of this TCR beta chain was carried out in a study of T-cell memory formation after mild COVID-19. The CDR3 consists of 15 residues. Germline CDR1 and CDR2: SGHRS and YFSETQ. Trimming cost V 2 bases and J 6 bases; bases outside gene matches: 4. TCRdb passed the 5' RACE reads through MiXCR, listing each CDR3 protein once. This repertoire shows about 120,000 distinct CDR3 sequences, around a fifth found once; its top ten account for about two fifths. The sample was PBMCs or a T cell subset sorted from them (not recorded which). V is TRBV5-1 and J is TRBJ2-3; 12 bases match TRBD2. The origin of this receptor is a man in his late teens or twenties who had mild COVID-19 (a few samples of this study predate the infection). Cell type and time point are not known. The CDR3 sequence is CASSFPSGGADTQYF. The CDR3, as DNA: TGCGCCAGCAGCTTCCCTAGCGGGGGGGCTGATACGCAGTATTTT.